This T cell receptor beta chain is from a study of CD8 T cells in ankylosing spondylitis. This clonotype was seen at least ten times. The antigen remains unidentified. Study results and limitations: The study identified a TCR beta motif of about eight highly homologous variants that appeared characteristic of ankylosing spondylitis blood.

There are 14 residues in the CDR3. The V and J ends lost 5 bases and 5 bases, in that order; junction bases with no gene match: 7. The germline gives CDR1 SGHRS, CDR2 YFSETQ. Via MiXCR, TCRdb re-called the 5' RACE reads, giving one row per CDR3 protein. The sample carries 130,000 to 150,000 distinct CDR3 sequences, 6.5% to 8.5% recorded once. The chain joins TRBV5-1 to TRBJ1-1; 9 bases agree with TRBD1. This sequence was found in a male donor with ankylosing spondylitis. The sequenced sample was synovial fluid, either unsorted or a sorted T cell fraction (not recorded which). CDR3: CASRSQGALTEAFF. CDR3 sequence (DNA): TGCGCCAGCAGATCACAGGGGGCGTTGACTGAAGCTTTCTTT.